The T cell receptor (beta chain) under discussion was sequenced for a study of technical replicates of blood from a handful of donors. The CDR3 is 13 residues long. In germline, CDR1 is MNHEY, CDR2 SVGAGI. The germline V and J ends were trimmed by 6 bases and 7 bases, with 15 bases remaining between them. The table came from immunoSEQ multiplex PCR; TCRdb's copy has only in-frame clones and leaves some out. The sample includes roughly 62,000 clones, 91% of them seen just once. Sequenced input: PBMCs. This chain joins TRBV6-5 and TRBJ1-1; perhaps TRBD1 as D (6 bases). The origin of this receptor is a human donor in good health. Some clones in this sample may be carry-over from other donors' samples. In nucleotides, the CDR3 is TGTGCCAGCAGGAACCCGGACAGCTATGAAGCTTTCTTT. This translates into CASRNPDSYEAFF.